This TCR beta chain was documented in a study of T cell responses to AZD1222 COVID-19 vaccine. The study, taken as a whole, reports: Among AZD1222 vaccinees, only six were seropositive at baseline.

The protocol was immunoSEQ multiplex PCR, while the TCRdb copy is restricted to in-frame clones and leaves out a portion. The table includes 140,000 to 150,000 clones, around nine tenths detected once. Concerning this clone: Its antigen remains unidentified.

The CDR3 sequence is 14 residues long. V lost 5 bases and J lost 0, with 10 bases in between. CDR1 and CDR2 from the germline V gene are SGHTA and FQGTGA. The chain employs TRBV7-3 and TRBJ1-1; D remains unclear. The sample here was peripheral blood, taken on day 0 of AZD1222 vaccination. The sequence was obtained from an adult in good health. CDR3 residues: CASSPDGMNTEAFF. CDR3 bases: TGTGCCAGCAGCCCCGATGGAATGAACACTGAAGCTTTCTTT.